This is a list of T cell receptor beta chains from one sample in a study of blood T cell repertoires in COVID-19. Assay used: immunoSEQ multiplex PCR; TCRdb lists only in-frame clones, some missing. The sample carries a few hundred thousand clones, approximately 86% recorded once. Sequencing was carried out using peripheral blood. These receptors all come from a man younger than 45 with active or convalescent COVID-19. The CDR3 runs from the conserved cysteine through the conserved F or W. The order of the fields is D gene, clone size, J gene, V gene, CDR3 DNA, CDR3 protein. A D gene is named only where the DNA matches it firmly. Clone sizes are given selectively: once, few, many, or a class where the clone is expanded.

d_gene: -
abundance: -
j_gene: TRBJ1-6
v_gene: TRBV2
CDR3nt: TGTGCCAGCAGTGATGTGTCTTATTCACCCCTCCACTTT
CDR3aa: CASSDVSYSPLHF

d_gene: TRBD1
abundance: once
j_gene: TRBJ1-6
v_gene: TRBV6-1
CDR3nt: TGTGCCAGCAGTGAAGCTACAGGGGGCGTCCATTTGTCCTATAATTCACCCCTCCACTTT
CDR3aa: CASSEATGGVHLSYNSPLHF

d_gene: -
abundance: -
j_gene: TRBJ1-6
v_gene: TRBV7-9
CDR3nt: TGTGCCAGCAGCTTAGTTTTTGGCAATAATTCACCCCTCCACTTT
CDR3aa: CASSLVFGNNSPLHF

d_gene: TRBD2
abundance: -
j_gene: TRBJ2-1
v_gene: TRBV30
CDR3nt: TGTGCCTGGAGCCGGAGCGGGGGGGCCTACAATGAGCAGTTCTTC
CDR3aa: CAWSRSGGAYNEQFF

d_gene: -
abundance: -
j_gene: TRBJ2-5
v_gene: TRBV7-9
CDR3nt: TGTGCCAGCAGTCCTAGCTTCCGAGAGACCCAGTACTTC
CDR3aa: CASSPSFRETQYF

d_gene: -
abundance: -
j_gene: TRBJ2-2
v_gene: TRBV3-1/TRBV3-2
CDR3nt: TGTGCCAGCAGTCCAGGGACCGGGGAGCTGTTTTTT
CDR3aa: CASSPGTGELFF

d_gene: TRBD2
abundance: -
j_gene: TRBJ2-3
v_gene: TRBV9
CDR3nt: TGTGCCAGCACCAGAGGCCCCCTAGCGGGCGCAGATACGCAGTATTTT
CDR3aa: CASTRGPLAGADTQYF

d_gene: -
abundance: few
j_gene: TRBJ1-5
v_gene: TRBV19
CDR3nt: TGTGCCAGTAGTGGACAGATACTCAATCAGCCCCAGCATTTT
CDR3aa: CASSGQILNQPQHF

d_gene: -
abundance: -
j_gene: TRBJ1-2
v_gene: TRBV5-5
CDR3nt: TGTGCCAGCAGCTTTCAGGGGAATGGCTACACCTTC
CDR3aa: CASSFQGNGYTF

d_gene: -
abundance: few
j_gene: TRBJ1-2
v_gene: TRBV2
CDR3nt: TGTGCCAGCAGTGGTGGTGGCCTTGGCTATGGCTACACCTTC
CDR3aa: CASSGGGLGYGYTF

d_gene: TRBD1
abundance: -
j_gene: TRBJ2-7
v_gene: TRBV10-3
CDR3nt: TGTGCCATCAAGGACCGGGACAGTACCTACGAGCAGTACTTC
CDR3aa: CAIKDRDSTYEQYF

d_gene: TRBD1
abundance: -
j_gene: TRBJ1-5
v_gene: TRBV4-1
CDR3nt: TGCGCCAGCAGCCAATGGACAGGAAGCAATCAGCCCCAGCATTTT
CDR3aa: CASSQWTGSNQPQHF

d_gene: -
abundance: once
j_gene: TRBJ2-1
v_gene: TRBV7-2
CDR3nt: TGTGCCAGCAGCGTCCGCTGGAGCTCCTACAATGAGCAGTTCTTC
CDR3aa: CASSVRWSSYNEQFF

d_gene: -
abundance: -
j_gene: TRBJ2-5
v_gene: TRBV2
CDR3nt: TGTGCCAGCAGTGACCGGACAGAGAGGACCCAGTACTTC
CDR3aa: CASSDRTERTQYF

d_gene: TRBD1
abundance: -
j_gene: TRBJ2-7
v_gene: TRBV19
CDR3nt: TGTGCCAGTAGTGACCGGGACAGACTCTCCTACGAGCAGTACTTC
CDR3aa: CASSDRDRLSYEQYF

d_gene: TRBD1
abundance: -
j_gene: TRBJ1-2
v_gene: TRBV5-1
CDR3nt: TGCGCCAGCAGCTTAACAGGGGAGGAAGGGTTTGGCTACACCTTC
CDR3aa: CASSLTGEEGFGYTF

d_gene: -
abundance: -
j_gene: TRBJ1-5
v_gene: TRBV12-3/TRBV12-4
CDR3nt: TGTGCCAGCAGTTCTTCCGGGGGTCAGCCCCAGCATTTT
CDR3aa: CASSSSGGQPQHF

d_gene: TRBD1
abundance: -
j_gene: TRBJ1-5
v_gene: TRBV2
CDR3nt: TGTGCCACTACAGGGGGTACCTACGAGCCCCAGCATTTT
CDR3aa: CATTGGTYEPQHF

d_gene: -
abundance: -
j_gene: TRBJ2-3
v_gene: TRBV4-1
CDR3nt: TGCGCCAGCAGCCAATCGAGGTCTAATACAGATACGCAGTATTTT
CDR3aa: CASSQSRSNTDTQYF

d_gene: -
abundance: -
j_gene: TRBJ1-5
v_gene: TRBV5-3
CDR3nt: TGTGCCACTCAAGGGGCCGCCCCTTTAAATCAGCCCCAGCATTTT
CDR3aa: CATQGAAPLNQPQHF

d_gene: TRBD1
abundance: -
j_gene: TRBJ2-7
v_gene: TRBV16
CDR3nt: TGTGCCAGCAGCCAGCGGGACAGGGGGCCCTACGAGCAGTACTTC
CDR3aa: CASSQRDRGPYEQYF

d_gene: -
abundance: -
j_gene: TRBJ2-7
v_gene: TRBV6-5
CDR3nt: TGTGCCAGCAGTCTAACCGGGACTTTCTACGAGCAGTACTTC
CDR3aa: CASSLTGTFYEQYF

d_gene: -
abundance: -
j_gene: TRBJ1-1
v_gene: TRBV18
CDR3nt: TGTGCCAGCTCGAGCAAGTCGGAGGGAAACACTGAAGCTTTCTTT
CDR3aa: CASSSKSEGNTEAFF

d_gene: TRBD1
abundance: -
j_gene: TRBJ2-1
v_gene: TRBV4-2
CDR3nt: TGTGCCAGCAGCCAAGGTCCAACCGGGACAGACAATGAGCAGTTCTTC
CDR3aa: CASSQGPTGTDNEQFF

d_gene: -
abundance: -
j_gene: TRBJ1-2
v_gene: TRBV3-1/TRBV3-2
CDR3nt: TGTGCCAGCAGCCAAGTCTCCGGGGTCGGCGGCCACACCTTC
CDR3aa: CASSQVSGVGGHTF

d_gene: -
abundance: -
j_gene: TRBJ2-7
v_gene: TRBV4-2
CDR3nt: TGTGCCAGCAGCCAAGAGCCCTATCCCCAATCCTACGAGCAGTACTTC
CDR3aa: CASSQEPYPQSYEQYF

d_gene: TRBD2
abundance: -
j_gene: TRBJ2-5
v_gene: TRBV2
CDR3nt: TGTGCCAGCATATTAAGGGAGACTAGCGGGGGGCAAGAGACCCAGTACTTC
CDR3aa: CASILRETSGGQETQYF

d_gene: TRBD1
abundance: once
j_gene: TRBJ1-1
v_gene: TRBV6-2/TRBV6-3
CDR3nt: TGTGCCAGCAGTTATTTCGTGGAGGACAGGGGAGCTTTCTTT
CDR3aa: CASSYFVEDRGAFF

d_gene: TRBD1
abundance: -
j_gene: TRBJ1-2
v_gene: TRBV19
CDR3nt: TGTGCCAGTAGCCTACAGGGGAGGTATGGCTACACCTTC
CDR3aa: CASSLQGRYGYTF

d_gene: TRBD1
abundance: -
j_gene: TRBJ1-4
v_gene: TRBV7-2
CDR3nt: TGTGCCAGCAGCTTAGGTTCGACAGGGTATGAAAAACTGTTTTTT
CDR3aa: CASSLGSTGYEKLFF

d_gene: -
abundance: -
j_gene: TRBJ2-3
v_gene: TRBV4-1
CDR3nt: TGCGCCAGCAGCCTACAGGTCACAGATACGCAGTATTTT
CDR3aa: CASSLQVTDTQYF

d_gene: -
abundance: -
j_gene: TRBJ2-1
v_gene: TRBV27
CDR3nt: TGTGCCAGCAGTTTAGGGCCTGAGCAGTTCTTC
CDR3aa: CASSLGPEQFF

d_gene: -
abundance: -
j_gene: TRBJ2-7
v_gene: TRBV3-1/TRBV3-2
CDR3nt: TGTGCCAGCAGCCGAAATTTAATCGGGGAGCAGTACTTC
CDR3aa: CASSRNLIGEQYF

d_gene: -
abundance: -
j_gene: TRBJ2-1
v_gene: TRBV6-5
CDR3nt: TGTGCCAGCAGTTACCGAGGGGGAAGCTCCTACAATGAGCAGTTCTTC
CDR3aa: CASSYRGGSSYNEQFF